This is a list of T cell receptor beta chains from one sample in a study of blood T cell repertoires in COVID-19. Data came from immunoSEQ multiplex PCR; TCRdb stores just in-frame clones and leaves some out. The repertoire holds 35,000 to 55,000 clones, with about nine tenths as singletons. What was sequenced was peripheral blood. The receptors here all came from a man between 65 and 79 years old with active COVID-19. Each CDR3 is given with its conserved first and last residue.

CDR3	length	V
CASSESGTRGSQETQYF	17	TRBV10-2
CASSRDRDNSPLHF	14	TRBV5-1
CASSIQGLKGGYTF	14	TRBV2
CASSARTENEQYF	13	TRBV7-2
CASRMGGVNEQFF	13	TRBV6-5
CSVEDWGQGARYEQYF	16	TRBV29-1
CSARGQEKAFF	11	TRBV20-1
CASSRGVGLGAKEQYF	16	TRBV6-2/TRBV6-3
CASSPAPGQGVQNEQFF	17	TRBV7-9
CASSPGGVQETQYF	14	TRBV27
CASSAPGGANVLTF	14	TRBV9
CASSAQLSSGGSTDTQYF	18	TRBV9
CASGGEWQYF	10	TRBV12-3/TRBV12-4
CSASNQGGGEQYF	13	TRBV20-1
CASSQGTGDSYEQYF	15	TRBV4-2
CASSHRGKDQPQHF	14	TRBV6-5
CASSWSRDRGGGTDTQYF	18	TRBV5-1
CASSADRAAGNIQYF	15	TRBV2
CASEEGGEQYF	11	TRBV12-3/TRBV12-4
CASSYRTGLSGNTIYF	16	TRBV5-1
CASSVTGDNQPQHF	14	TRBV19
CASILDRGDEKLFF	14	TRBV2
CSVAGTFLETQYF	13	TRBV29-1
CASSLGYVGELFF	13	TRBV23-1
CAIRPQDRGHGYTF	14	TRBV10-3
CASSLNTGYGNIQYF	15	TRBV11-2
CASTVVSSGLREQYF	15	TRBV28
CASSPRRGGWYTDTQYF	17	TRBV4-3
CASSYSGTSDTQYF	14	TRBV6-6
CASSQDLLRGGIEQFF	16	TRBV3-1/TRBV3-2
CASSQGTSGGLDTQYF	16	TRBV4-3
CASRTRGQGTYGYTF	15	TRBV19
CASSQDTGNEKLFF	14	TRBV4-2
CASSAQVQTNTEAFF	15	TRBV19
CASSRTDGRSYNSPLHF	17	TRBV27
CASTVTSSYNSPLHF	15	TRBV6-5
CASSPTPGSGANVLTF	16	TRBV5-4
CASSHQISGYEQYF	14	TRBV3-1/TRBV3-2
CASSQDWGRGDSPLHF	16	TRBV4-3
CASSVYATTNEKLFF	15	TRBV7-2
CASIKQGAAKNIQYF	15	TRBV6-5
CASSQGTGRETQYF	14	TRBV3-1/TRBV3-2
CASSLDPGDYGYTF	14	TRBV5-1
CASSVADRVIGPRNEQFF	18	TRBV9
CASSSPGEKLFF	12	TRBV7-9
CASSDAGRRTGYTF	14	TRBV6-1
CASSTSSYNSPLHF	14	TRBV18
CASSLKRSGNEQFF	14	TRBV6-6
CASNPSRGNEQYF	13	TRBV11-2
CASSLAGDDSHSGNTIYF	18	TRBV28
CASSPQPLGANYGYTF	16	TRBV27